One sample yielded the 3 T cell receptor beta chains listed below, sequenced in a study of blood T cell repertoires in COVID-19. The method was immunoSEQ multiplex PCR; TCRdb's version includes in-frame clones alone and lacks a portion of them. The repertoire holds about 81,000 clones, with roughly 88% as singletons. The sequencing input was peripheral blood. Receptors were obtained from a woman older than 75 with acute or convalescent COVID-19.

The CDR3 DNA is TGTGCCAGTAGTATAGGTCCGGGGAGCAATGGCTACACCTTC. Protein: CASSIGPGSNGYTF. This chain uses TRBV19 with TRBJ1-2; D not resolved. This CDR3 comprises 14 residues. V was shortened by 1 base and J by 6 bases, with 12 bases between the two germline ends. The germline CDR1 and CDR2 sequences are LNHDA and SQIVND (reference sequence).

The V call is TRBV27, the J call TRBJ1-1; D is unclear. CDR3 length equals 13 residues. Germline V gene lookup returns CDR1 MNHEY and CDR2 SMNVEV (reference sequence). Trimming shortened V by 7 bases and J by 5 bases, and 14 bases separated the two germline ends. The CDR3 DNA is TGTGCCAGCATTAAACGTCCCGGTACTGAAGCTTTCTTT. Translating it yields CASIKRPGTEAFF.

This rearrangement joins TRBV2 to TRBJ2-7; D ambiguous. CDR3 length: 12 residues. The germline gives CDR1 SNHLY, CDR2 FYNNEI. Deletions cut 4 bases from V and 2 bases from J, with 6 bases between. CDR3 bases: TGTGCCAGCAGTGCCGTCGCCTACGAGCAGTACTTC. This sequence encodes CASSAVAYEQYF.